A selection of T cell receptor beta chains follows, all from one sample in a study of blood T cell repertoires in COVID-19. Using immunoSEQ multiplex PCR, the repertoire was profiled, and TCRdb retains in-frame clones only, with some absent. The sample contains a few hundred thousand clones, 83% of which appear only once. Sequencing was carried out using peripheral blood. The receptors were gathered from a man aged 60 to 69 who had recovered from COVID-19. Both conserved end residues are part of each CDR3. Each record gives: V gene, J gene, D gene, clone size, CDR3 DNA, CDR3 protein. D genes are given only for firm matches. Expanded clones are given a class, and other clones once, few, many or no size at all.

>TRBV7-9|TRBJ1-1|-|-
TGTGCCAGCAGCACGAAACAGTACACTGAAGCTTTCTTT
CASSTKQYTEAFF
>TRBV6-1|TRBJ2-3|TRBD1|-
TGTGCCAGCAGTGATAGGGACAGGGAACGAGATACGCAGTATTTT
CASSDRDRERDTQYF
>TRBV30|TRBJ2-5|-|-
TGTGCCTGGAGTGTACGCCGGGGGAGAGAGACCCAGTACTTC
CAWSVRRGRETQYF
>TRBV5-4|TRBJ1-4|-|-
TGTGCCAGCAGCGGACAGCCCCGAAGTAACGAAAAACTGTTTTTT
CASSGQPRSNEKLFF
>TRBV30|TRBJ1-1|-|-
TGTGCCTGGGACAGGCACACTGAAGCTTTCTTT
CAWDRHTEAFF
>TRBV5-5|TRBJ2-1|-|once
TGTGCCAGCAGCTTGTTCGAACTAGGCCGTAACAATGAGCAGTTCTTC
CASSLFELGRNNEQFF
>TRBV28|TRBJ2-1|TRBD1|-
TGTGCCAGCAGTTTAGCGGGACAGGGTTCCTACAATGAGCAGTTCTTC
CASSLAGQGSYNEQFF
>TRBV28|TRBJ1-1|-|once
TGTGCCAGCAGTTTAGGGCAAGACACTGAAGCTTTCTTT
CASSLGQDTEAFF
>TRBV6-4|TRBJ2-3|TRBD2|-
TGTGCCAGCAGTGAATCTAGCGGGAGGGGCACAGATACGCAGTATTTT
CASSESSGRGTDTQYF
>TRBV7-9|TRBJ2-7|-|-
TGTGCCAGCAGCCCTCGCCAGGGTGAGCAGTACTTC
CASSPRQGEQYF
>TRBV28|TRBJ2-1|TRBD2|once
TGTGCCAGCAGCATAGCGGGGGCCCTCAATGAGCAGTTCTTC
CASSIAGALNEQFF
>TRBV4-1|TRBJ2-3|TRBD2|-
TGCGCCAGCAGCCAAGAGGCAACGGGAGGGCCCGCAGATACGCAGTATTTT
CASSQEATGGPADTQYF
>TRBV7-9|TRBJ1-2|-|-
TGTGCCAGCAGCCCAGAGCGGGGTGGCTATGGCTACACCTTC
CASSPERGGYGYTF
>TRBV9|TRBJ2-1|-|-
TGTGCCAGCAGCGCTGTCGGCGGGATCTACAATGAGCAGTTCTTC
CASSAVGGIYNEQFF
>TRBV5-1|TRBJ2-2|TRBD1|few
TGCGCCAGCAGCTTGGAGGGACAGGGCGGCGGGGAGCTGTTTTTT
CASSLEGQGGGELFF
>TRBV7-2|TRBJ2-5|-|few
TGTGCCAGCAGCTCCCTAGTAAATCCAGGGGATACCCAGTACTTC
CASSSLVNPGDTQYF
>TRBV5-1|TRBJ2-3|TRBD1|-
TGCGCCAGCAGCTTGGACAGGGGGCGATCAGATACGCAGTATTTT
CASSLDRGRSDTQYF
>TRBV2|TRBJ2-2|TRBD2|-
TGTGCCAGCAGTGAAACCGGGAGGGCGAACACCGGGGAGCTGTTTTTT
CASSETGRANTGELFF
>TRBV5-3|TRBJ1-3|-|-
TGTGCCAGAAGCCCCGTAGGAAACACCATATATTTT
CARSPVGNTIYF
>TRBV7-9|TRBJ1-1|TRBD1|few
TGTGCCAGCAGCCCAGGACAGGGGGCGGTGAACACTGAAGCTTTCTTT
CASSPGQGAVNTEAFF
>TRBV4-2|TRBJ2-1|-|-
TGTGCCAGCAGCCAAGGTGGCAGCGATTCCAATGAGCAGTTCTTC
CASSQGGSDSNEQFF
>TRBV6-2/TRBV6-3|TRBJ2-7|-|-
TGTGCCAGCAGTTGGGGGGACTCCTACGAGCAGTACTTC
CASSWGDSYEQYF
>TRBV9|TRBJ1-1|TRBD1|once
TGTGCCAGCAGCGGGTCACAGGGGGCGACTGAAGCTTTCTTT
CASSGSQGATEAFF
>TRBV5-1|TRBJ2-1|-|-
TGCGCCAGCAGCTTGGGGGCGCAGTCCTACAATGAGCAGTTCTTC
CASSLGAQSYNEQFF
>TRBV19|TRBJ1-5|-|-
TGTGCCAGTAGTATCCTCCAGGGCCAAGCAAGCAATCAGCCCCAGCATTTT
CASSILQGQASNQPQHF
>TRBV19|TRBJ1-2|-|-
TGTGCCAGTAGTAGCCAGGGCTATGGCTACACCTTC
CASSSQGYGYTF
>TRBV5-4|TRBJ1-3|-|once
TGTGCCAGCAGCGGGTCCCGGCAGGGCTCTGGAAACACCATATATTTT
CASSGSRQGSGNTIYF
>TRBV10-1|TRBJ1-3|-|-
TGCGCCAGCAGTTACCTAGACAGCAGCTCTGGAAACACCATATATTTT
CASSYLDSSSGNTIYF
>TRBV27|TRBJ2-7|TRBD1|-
TGTGCCAGCAGTCGACAGGGGAGGACCTACGAGCAGTACTTC
CASSRQGRTYEQYF
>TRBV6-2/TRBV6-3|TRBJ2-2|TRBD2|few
TGTGCCAGCAGTTCGGGGAGACTAGCATCGGCCGGGGAGCTGTTTTTT
CASSSGRLASAGELFF
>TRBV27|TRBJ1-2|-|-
TGTGCCAGCAGTTTATCGACGGGGGTGGGGAGCTATGGCTACACCTTC
CASSLSTGVGSYGYTF
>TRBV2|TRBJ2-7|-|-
TGTGCCAGCAGTGAATTGGGGAGAGGTACCCTTTTC
CASSELGRGTLF
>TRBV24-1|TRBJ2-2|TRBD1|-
TGTGCCATCAGTGACACCCGGGACAGGGGGCGCCCCGGGGAGCTGTTTTTT
CAISDTRDRGRPGELFF
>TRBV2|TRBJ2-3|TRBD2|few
TGTGCCAGCAGAAAAGTTCTAGCGGGTTGGGAGTATTTT
CASRKVLAGWEYF